The sequence of this TCR beta chain was determined in a study of Graves' ophthalmopathy and Graves' hyperthyroidism. The study, taken as a whole, reports: Blood repertoires reportedly contained most expanded thyroid clonotypes above 0.001 frequency.

The sequenced template was RNA, covering the TCR beta CDR3 region. RT-PCR was first run with HTBI primers, then multiplex PCR in a second round. One entry per CDR3 protein results from TCRdb running MiXCR on the multiplex PCR reads. The sample carries 200,000 to 300,000 distinct CDR3 sequences, 40% to 50% recorded once. The ends were cut back, 7 bases at V and 7 bases at J, with 26 bases in the middle. The CDR3 contains 16 residues. Germline V CDR1 and CDR2: MDHEN, SYDVKM. Reliance was placed on clinical symptoms, serum thyroxine, TRAb, thyroid ultrasound and orbital computed tomography for diagnosis. For this clonotype: What it binds is unknown.

The sequenced sample consisted of peripheral blood. This chain uses TRBV28 with TRBJ2-7; either TRBD1 or TRBD2 may supply D (6 bases each). The sequence derives from an adult man with Graves' ophthalmopathy. The CDR3 DNA follows: TGTGCCAGCACCCAAGTGGAACAGGGCCCTCGGGGGGAGCAGTACTTC. Protein sequence: CASTQVEQGPRGEQYF.